Shown below are 9 T cell receptor beta chains from a single sample sequenced in a study of shared clonotypes between healthy human individuals. The naive CD8 fraction comprised CD45RO-negative cells positively selected for CCR7 and excluded terminally differentiated effector memory CD45RA+ cells. The data were produced by immunoSEQ multiplex PCR, yet TCRdb's version contains in-frame clones alone and is incomplete. Of fewer than 850,000 clones detected, about 97% appear once; the ten largest clones hold about 0.21%. Sequencing used naive CD8+ T cells sorted from blood. All receptors come from a young man in good health.

The chain joins TRBV5-1 to TRBJ2-3; D uncertain. V lost 4 bases and J lost 1, with 13 bases in between. In germline, CDR1 is SGHRS, CDR2 YFSETQ. The CDR3 length is 15 residues. CDR3 sequence: CASSPARLGTDTQYF. The DNA for the CDR3 is TGCGCCAGCAGCCCCGCCAGACTCGGCACAGATACGCAGTATTTT.

A single count supports this clone. The chain employs TRBV28 and TRBJ2-3; TRBD2 is a possible D gene (5 bases). Trimming pared 2 bases from V and 1 base from J, leaving 16 bases between. Per germline, CDR1 MDHEN and CDR2 SYDVKM. This CDR3 spans 17 amino acids. The CDR3 DNA is TGTGCCAGCAGTTTACGGCGACTAACGAGCCGCACAGATACGCAGTATTTT. It yields the protein CASSLRRLTSRTDTQYF.

V usage is TRBV2 and J usage is TRBJ2-5; 8 bases line up with TRBD2. CDR1 and CDR2 (germline): SNHLY, FYNNEI. The CDR3 is made up of 15 amino acids. The V gene end was trimmed by 6 bases and the J gene end by 3 bases; junction bases not matched to a gene: 9. CDR3 sequence (DNA): TGTGCCAGCAGCCGACAAGCGGGAGTGGAAGAGACCCAGTACTTC. Encoded protein: CASSRQAGVEETQYF.

The chain combines TRBV5-8 with TRBJ2-7; D not certain. Trimming took 0 bases from V and 3 from J, leaving 22 bases between them. Germline V lookup: CDR1 SGHTS, CDR2 YDEGEE. The CDR3 has 18 residues. The CDR3 loop is CASSLVAQLLPESYEQYF. CDR3 in DNA: TGTGCCAGCAGCTTGGTGGCTCAGCTTCTCCCCGAGAGCTACGAGCAGTACTTC.

V gene TRBV11-2 combines with J gene TRBJ2-5, with 12 nucleotides matching TRBD2. In germline, CDR1 is SGHAT, CDR2 FQNNGV. Germline trimming cut 7 bases from V and 5 bases from J; bases unmatched to any gene: 20. The length of the CDR3 is 19 residues. The CDR3 DNA reads as TGTGCCAGCACCTTCGGGACCGCCGGACTAGCGGGATTTTTGGAGACCCAGTACTTC. It encodes CASTFGTAGLAGFLETQYF.

This chain connects TRBV28 to TRBJ2-4; the D is unclear. This CDR3 is built from 17 residues. Between the trimmed V and J ends, which lost 4 bases and 0 bases, there was a span of 16 bases. Germline-derived CDR1 and CDR2 are MDHEN and SYDVKM. CDR3: CASSSFRQTLAKNIQYF. The CDR3 DNA is TGTGCCAGCAGTTCCTTCCGGCAGACACTAGCCAAAAACATTCAGTACTTC.

In the case of this clone: Other nucleotide sequences from this sample produce the same CDR3. This chain joins TRBV6-1 and TRBJ2-7; D unresolved. The CDR3 runs 13 residues. CDR1 and CDR2 from the germline V gene are MNHNS and SASEGT. Trimming pared 3 bases from V and 1 base from J, leaving 7 bases between. This CDR3 reads CASSEGRSYEQYF. CDR3 sequence (DNA): TGTGCCAGCAGTGAGGGCAGGTCCTACGAGCAGTACTTC.

The chain employs TRBV7-9 and TRBJ1-4, with 7 bases identical to TRBD1. The CDR3 consists of 15 residues. After removal of 5 bases from V and 5 bases from J, the junction contained 8 bases not matched to a gene. Germline CDR1 is SEHNR and CDR2 is FQNEAQ (reference sequence). The CDR3 protein is CASSPRDSRNEKLFF. The CDR3 DNA is TGTGCCAGCAGCCCCCGGGACAGTCGAAATGAAAAACTGTTTTTT.

This chain connects TRBV11-2 to TRBJ2-7, with 8 bases lining up with TRBD1. The V gene end was trimmed by 8 bases and the J gene end by 3 bases; junction bases not matched to a gene: 6. The CDR3 is made up of 13 amino acids. Germline assignment: CDR1 SGHAT and CDR2 FQNNGV. CDR3 residues: CASDQGADYEQYF. CDR3 sequence (DNA): TGTGCCAGCGACCAGGGGGCGGACTACGAGCAGTACTTC.